The 30 T cell receptor beta chains below all came from one sample that was sequenced in a study of tissue T cells after allogeneic stem cell transplantation. Clones were read by immunoSEQ multiplex PCR, and TCRdb kept only the in-frame ones, dropping some. The data hold several thousand clones, with approximately 34% observed a single time. The time point denotes: mouse harvest day 14 after allogeneic transplant. Mouse grafts combined 10^7 T-cell-depleted bone marrow cells with 10^6 splenic CD5+ T cells. Sequenced: skin. These receptors were collected from a female BALB/c mouse given C57BL/6 T cells with graft-versus-host disease after an allogeneic hematopoietic cell transplant.

This clone was seen a few times. Germline and genes here are mouse. The read is 1 residue too short to cover the CDR3 end, so that end is filled in from the germline J gene. This rearrangement joins TRBV19 to TRBJ1-3; TRBD1 aligns across 7 bases. The CDR3 contains 14 residues. Trimming took 6 bases from V and 4 from J; bases not matched to a gene: 7. CDR1 FNHDT and CDR2 SITEND come from the germline V gene (reference sequence). The CDR3 region is CASTPTGRGNTLYF. The sequenced CDR3 bases are TGTGCCAGCACCCCGACAGGGAGGGGAAATACGCTCTAT.

About this clone: Gene names and germline refer to mouse. The CDR3 end is not reached by the read, which stops 1 residue before it; the germline J gene fills it in. The chain links TRBV23 to TRBJ2-7; the D call TRBD2 from the table was never checked on the DNA. CDR1 and CDR2 (germline): KGHTA, FQNQQP. The CDR3 sequence is 16 residues long. The DNA read from the CDR3 is TGCTCCAGCAGTCAACTGACTGGGGAAAGCTCCTATGAACAGTAC. It is translated as CSSSQLTGESSYEQY. The whole CDR3 sequence reads CSSSQLTGESSYEQYF.

Comment on this clone: Gene names and germline match the mouse. The read is 1 residue too short to cover the CDR3 end, so that end is filled in from the germline J gene. J is TRBJ1-1 and V is TRBV19; 7 bases are a match to TRBD1. The CDR3 is 11 residues long. The V and J ends lost 7 bases and 6 bases, in that order; junction bases with no gene match: 3. Germline CDR1 FNHDT, CDR2 SITEND (reference sequence). Partial CDR3 DNA: TGTGCCAGCGCTACAGGGGCAGAAGTCTTC. Translating it yields CASATGAEVF. From start to end, the CDR3 is CASATGAEVFF.

This clone was observed a handful of times. Genes and germline are mouse. The CDR3 end is not reached by the read, which stops 1 residue before it; the germline J gene fills it in. This chain joins TRBV26 and TRBJ1-1; 8 bases fit TRBD1. The CDR3 sequence is 15 residues long. V lost 4 bases, J lost 3 bases, and 7 bases stayed unmatched. CDR1 KGHPV and CDR2 FQNQEV come from the germline V gene (reference sequence). CDR3 sequence reads: CASSRQGARDTEVFF. CDR3 DNA (partial): TGTGCCAGCAGTCGGCAGGGGGCGAGGGACACAGAAGTCTTC.

This clone was seen a handful of times. Any gene name here is a mouse gene name. The read terminates 1 residue before the CDR3 end, so the remaining end is supplied by the germline J gene. The chain joins TRBV14 to TRBJ1-1; 7 bases are shared with TRBD1. V lost 1 base and J lost 3; bases outside the gene matches: 0. The V gene's germline CDR1 is SGHDT and CDR2 FRDEAV. CDR3 length: 13 residues. The part of the CDR3 DNA that was read is TGTGCCAGCAGTTTCACAGGGGACACAGAAGTCTTC. It specifies CASSFTGDTEVF. In full, the CDR3 reads CASSFTGDTEVFF.

Remarks on this clone: The gene names here belong to mouse. The read stops 1 residue short of the end of the CDR3; the missing end is completed from the germline J gene. The V gene is TRBV24, the J gene TRBJ2-7; no definite D call. Germline-derived CDR1 and CDR2 are KGHTA and FRNEEI. The CDR3 extends over 12 amino acids. Trimming took off 1 base at V and 4 bases at J, with 5 bases between the two ends. The CDR3: CASSLFFYEQYF. CDR3 bases read: TGTGCCAGCAGTCTGTTCTTTTATGAACAGTAC.

This clone was detected a few times. The gene names here belong to mouse. Read coverage stops 1 residue before the CDR3 terminus; the germline J gene supplies the remainder. The chain links TRBV26 to TRBJ1-4; no clear D. The CDR3 loop spans 13 amino acids. With 4 bases removed from V and 7 bases from J, the gap between germline ends came to 10 bases. CDR1 and CDR2 (germline): KGHPV, FQNQEV (reference sequence). The CDR3 DNA, read in part, is TGTGCCAGCAGTCCTCGCCCATCCGAAAGATTATTT. Translation gives CASSPRPSERLF. From start to end, the CDR3 is CASSPRPSERLFF.

This clone was counted between two and nine times. These gene names are mouse names. The read gets to within 1 residue of the CDR3 end, and the germline J gene fills in the rest. Other DNA sequences in the sample encode the same CDR3. The J gene is TRBJ1-2, the V gene TRBV3, with no clear D. With 0 bases removed from V and 0 bases from J, the gap between germline ends came to 2 bases. The CDR3 loop spans 13 amino acids. CDR1 and CDR2 from the germline V gene are SNHLY and FYNGKV (reference sequence). CDR3 bases read: TGTGCCAGCAGCTTAGCCGCAAACTCCGACTACACC. Its protein is CASSLAANSDYT. The CDR3 reads in full as CASSLAANSDYTF.

By share, this clone counts as medium-sized. Gene names refer to mouse genes. The CDR3 end falls 1 residue outside the read, so it is completed with the germline J gene. The gene calls are TRBV1 and TRBJ2-1, with 7 bases lining up with TRBD1. The CDR3 contains 15 residues. The junction had 2 bases not matched to a gene; V was cut back by 0 bases and J by 3 bases. Germline loops: CDR1 NSQYPW, CDR2 LRSPGD (reference sequence). The CDR3 protein is CTCSADAGGYAEQFF. The covered CDR3 bases are TGCACCTGCAGTGCAGACGCAGGGGGCTATGCTGAGCAGTTC.

This clone is labeled medium-sized. All gene names here are mouse names. The sample holds other DNA sequences that translate to the same CDR3. The CDR3 is CASSLNSNERLFF. CDR3 DNA (partial): TGTGCCAGCAGTCTTAACAGCAACGAAAGATTATTT. The gene calls are TRBV26 and TRBJ1-4; unclear D gene. Read coverage stops 1 residue before the CDR3 terminus; the germline J gene supplies the remainder. The CDR3 runs to 13 residues. CDR1 is KGHPV and CDR2 is FQNQEV in the germline V gene (reference sequence). Trimming removed 3 bases from V and 4 bases from J, with 6 bases in between. Full variable domain (outside the CDR3, taken from reference TRBV26 and TRBJ1-4): NSKVIQTPRYLVKGQGQKAKMRCIPEKGHPVVFWYQQNKNNEFKFLINFQNQEVLQQIDMTEKRFSAECPSNSPCSLEIQSSEAGDSALYLCASSLNSNERLFFGHGTKLSVL.

Concerning this clone itself: Germline and genes: mouse. Coverage ceases 1 residue before the CDR3 finishes, and the germline J gene fills in the end. V is TRBV26 and J is TRBJ2-7; 7 nucleotides agree with TRBD1. CDR3 size: 13 residues. The germline V gene has CDR1 KGHPV and CDR2 FQNQEV (reference sequence). Trimming took 4 bases from V and 3 from J; bases not matched to a gene: 3. The DNA read from the CDR3 is TGTGCCAGCAGTCCGGGACAGATCTATGAACAGTAC. It specifies CASSPGQIYEQY. The complete CDR3 protein is CASSPGQIYEQYF.

A few counts support this clone. Gene names are the mouse ones. Partial CDR3 DNA: TGCTCCAGCAGTCAACGGGACTGGGGGCAAGACACCCAGTAC. Translating it yields CSSSQRDWGQDTQY. The whole CDR3 reads CSSSQRDWGQDTQYF. This chain connects TRBV23 to TRBJ2-5; no DNA check was done on the table's D call, TRBD2. Read coverage stops 1 residue before the CDR3 terminus; the germline J gene supplies the remainder. The CDR3 is 15 residues long. The germline gives CDR1 KGHTA, CDR2 FQNQQP.

This clone is classed as medium-sized. Gene names and germline refer to mouse. The CDR3 end falls 1 residue outside the read, so it is completed with the germline J gene. The genes are TRBV26 and TRBJ1-4; TRBD1 matches at 11 bases. With V trimmed by 6 bases and J by 4 bases, 4 bases remained unmatched. In germline, CDR1 is KGHPV, CDR2 FQNQEV (reference sequence). The CDR3 is 15 amino acids. The sequenced part of the CDR3 DNA is TGTGCCAGCAGAAGGACAGGGGGCGGCAACGAAAGATTATTT. It specifies CASRRTGGGNERLF. From start to end, the CDR3 is CASRRTGGGNERLFF.

Comment on this clone: Gene names are mouse gene names. Read data end 1 residue before the CDR3 end; the end is taken from the germline J gene. The chain carries TRBV26 and TRBJ2-7; D is uncertain. The V end lost 2 bases, the J end lost 4 bases, and 6 bases lay between the germline ends. Per germline, CDR1 KGHPV and CDR2 FQNQEV (reference sequence). The CDR3 has 12 amino acids. The CDR3 DNA, read in part, is TGTGCCAGCAGTCTGAGCCAATATGAACAGTAC. Translating it yields CASSLSQYEQY. The full CDR3 reads CASSLSQYEQYF.

This clone was seen a few times. Mouse gene names and germline throughout. The CDR3 is cut off 1 residue early in the read; its end comes from the germline J gene. The chain has TRBV26 and TRBJ1-6; D gene unclear. TRBJ1-6 is known as an ORF, though its function is uncertain. This CDR3 is 15 amino acids long. V lost 2 bases and J lost 0, with 5 bases in between. CDR1 and CDR2 (germline): KGHPV, FQNQEV (reference sequence). The CDR3 bases that were read are TGTGCCAGCAGTCTGATGGATTCCTATAATTCGCCCCTCTAC. Translating gives CASSLMDSYNSPLY. The full CDR3 protein reads CASSLMDSYNSPLYF.

By share of the sample, this clone is medium-sized. Each gene name is a mouse one. The read ends 1 residue early relative to the CDR3; the germline J gene fills the gap. The gene calls are TRBV2 and TRBJ1-4; D is unresolved. V gave up 1 base and J gave up 4 bases, with 7 bases separating them. The germline CDR1 and CDR2 sequences are LGHNA and YSYQKL. The CDR3 runs to 14 residues. The CDR3 DNA, read in part, is TGTGCCAGCAGCCAAGGAGACAACAACGAAAGATTATTT. Residues: CASSQGDNNERLF. The complete CDR3 reads CASSQGDNNERLFF. The full variable domain, completed using reference TRBV2 and TRBJ1-4, is DPKIIQKPKYLVAVTGSEKILICEQYLGHNAMYWYRQSAKKPLEFMFSYSYQKLMDNQTASSRFQPQSSKKNHLDLQITALKPDDSATYFCASSQGDNNERLFFGHGTKLSVL.

To note about this clone: The genes and germline here are from mouse. The read terminates 1 residue before the CDR3 end, so the remaining end is supplied by the germline J gene. V is TRBV26 and J is TRBJ2-2; 10 bases line up with TRBD2. Germline V gives CDR1 KGHPV, CDR2 FQNQEV (reference sequence). The ends lost 6 bases at V and 2 bases at J; junction bases unmatched: 0. The CDR3 runs 14 residues. CDR3 loop: CASRDWGNTGQLYF. The DNA read from the CDR3 is TGTGCCAGCAGGGACTGGGGGAACACCGGGCAGCTCTAC.

This clone is termed medium-sized. All gene names here are mouse names. The read stops 1 residue short of the end of the CDR3; the missing end is completed from the germline J gene. The chain carries TRBV26 and TRBJ2-7; 9 bases are a match to TRBD2. V dropped 6 bases and J dropped 2; count of bases not matched to a gene: 2. This CDR3 has 13 amino acids. Germline values: CDR1 KGHPV, CDR2 FQNQEV (reference sequence). Incomplete CDR3 DNA: TGTGCCAGCAGCCCTGGGGGGGCCTATGAACAGTAC. It translates to CASSPGGAYEQY. In full, the CDR3 is CASSPGGAYEQYF. Variable domain in full (rest from reference TRBV26 and TRBJ2-7): NSKVIQTPRYLVKGQGQKAKMRCIPEKGHPVVFWYQQNKNNEFKFLINFQNQEVLQQIDMTEKRFSAECPSNSPCSLEIQSSEAGDSALYLCASSPGGAYEQYFGPGTRLTVL.

This clone was observed a single time. A read error may account for a junction end that differs from germline. Genes and germline are mouse. The read terminates 1 residue before the CDR3 end, so the remaining end is supplied by the germline J gene. The chain joins TRBV26 to TRBJ1-4; D remains unclear. This CDR3 spans 12 amino acids. Germline CDR1 and CDR2: KGHPV and FQNQEV (reference sequence). The CDR3 reads CVSSLLNERLFF. Incomplete CDR3 DNA: TGTGTCAGCAGTCTTCTGAACGAAAGATTATTT.

With respect to this clone: Mouse names are used for the genes. Read coverage stops 1 residue before the CDR3 terminus; the germline J gene supplies the remainder. The chain employs TRBV12-1 and TRBJ2-4, with a possible D match to TRBD2 (7 bases). Trimming pared 0 bases from V and 7 bases from J, leaving 10 bases between. The germline V gene encodes CDR1 SGHSN and CDR2 HYEKVE. The CDR3 has 13 residues. The CDR3: CASSLWGADTLYF. The CDR3 bases that were read are TGTGCCAGCTCTCTCTGGGGGGCGGACACCTTGTAC.

This clone appeared once. Gene names and germline refer to mouse. The read comes to an end 1 residue before the CDR3 does, leaving the germline J gene to fill in the end. The chain carries TRBV3 and TRBJ1-2, with a weak D call TRBD1 (6 bases). V lost 5 bases and J lost 2, with 12 bases in between. This CDR3 contains 14 residues. Germline-derived CDR1 and CDR2 are SNHLY and FYNGKV (reference sequence). The CDR3 DNA, read in part, is TGTGCCAGCAGCCTTACAGGGAGGAACTCCGACTACACC. Translated: CASSLTGRNSDYT. The full CDR3 is CASSLTGRNSDYTF.

With respect to this clone: Gene names follow the mouse nomenclature. The read stops 1 residue short of the end of the CDR3; the missing end is completed from the germline J gene. The chain links TRBV1 to TRBJ1-1; the D is unclear. CDR1 is NSQYPW and CDR2 is LRSPGD in the germline V gene (reference sequence). V was clipped by 1 base and J by 5 bases, with 5 bases between them. This CDR3 has 12 residues. This CDR3 reads CTCSAGRTEVFF. CDR3 DNA (partial): TGCACCTGCAGTGCAGGGCGAACAGAAGTCTTC.

With respect to this clone: Gene names are the mouse ones. Partial CDR3 DNA: TGTGCCAGCAGTGATCTGGGGAAAACAGAAACGCTGTAT. The encoded protein is CASSDLGKTETLY. The entire CDR3 protein is CASSDLGKTETLYF. V gene TRBV13-3 combines with J gene TRBJ2-3, with D possibly being TRBD2 (6 bases). The read is 1 residue too short to cover the CDR3 end, so that end is filled in from the germline J gene. Germline V gene lookup returns CDR1 NNHDY and CDR2 SYVADS. V dropped 1 base and J dropped 4 bases, with 10 bases sitting between them. The CDR3 totals 14 residues.

Notes on this clone: Mouse names are used for the genes. The read gets to within 1 residue of the CDR3 end, and the germline J gene fills in the rest. The chain carries TRBV13-3 and TRBJ1-4; D ambiguous. The CDR3 loop spans 15 amino acids. Trimming pared 0 bases from V and 0 bases from J, leaving 6 bases between. Germline loops: CDR1 NNHDY, CDR2 SYVADS. The chain's CDR3 is CASSDARISNERLFF. The covered CDR3 bases are TGTGCCAGCAGTGATGCACGGATTTCCAACGAAAGATTATTT. The complete variable domain, with remaining parts taken from reference TRBV13-3 and TRBJ1-4, reads EAAVTQSPRSKVAVTGGKVTLSCHQTNNHDYMYWYRQDTGHGLRLIHYSYVADSTEKGDIPDGYKASRPSQENFSLILELASLSQTAVYFCASSDARISNERLFFGHGTKLSVL.

In its sample, this clone ranks as medium-sized (0.01 to 0.1%). The genes and germline here are from mouse. The read ends 1 residue early relative to the CDR3; the germline J gene fills the gap. This chain uses TRBV23 with TRBJ2-1. CDR1 and CDR2 (germline): KGHTA, FQNQQP. The CDR3 length is 14 residues. Incomplete CDR3 DNA: TGCTCCAGCAGTCAATGGGGGAACTATGCTGAGCAGTTC. This gives the protein CSSSQWGNYAEQF. The CDR3, in full, reads CSSSQWGNYAEQFF.

By share, this clone ranks as medium-sized. Gene names are the mouse ones. CDR3 loop: CTCSADWGGDEQYF. The CDR3 bases that were read are TGCACCTGCAGTGCAGACTGGGGGGGCGATGAACAGTAC. This sequence joins TRBV1 and TRBJ2-7, with 10 bases lining up with TRBD2. The CDR3 end is not reached by the read, which stops 1 residue before it; the germline J gene fills it in. V dropped 0 bases and J dropped 5; count of bases not matched to a gene: 1. Germline CDR1 and CDR2: NSQYPW and LRSPGD (reference sequence). The CDR3 spans 14 residues.

With respect to this clone: Genes and germline are mouse. Read sequence stops 1 residue before the CDR3 end, and the germline J gene provides the missing end. The V call is TRBV13-1, the J call TRBJ2-4; 13 positions match TRBD2. In germline, CDR1 is NSHNY, CDR2 SYGAGN. J gave up 0 bases and V 3 bases, and 4 bases lay outside the gene matches. The CDR3 extends over 17 amino acids. The CDR3 spells CASSAGTGGGSQNTLYF. CDR3 DNA (partial): TGTGCCAGCAGTGCCGGGACTGGGGGGGGTAGTCAAAACACCTTGTAC.

This clone was counted between two and nine times. Gene names are mouse gene names. The missing CDR3 end, 1 residue past where the read stops, is filled in from the germline J gene. The chain has TRBV5 and TRBJ2-5; no firm D call. V lost 0 bases and J 5 bases, leaving 3 bases between the germline ends. The CDR3 sequence is 12 residues long. Germline CDR1 and CDR2: LGHNA and YNLKQL (reference sequence). The CDR3 is CASSQDLDTQYF. The CDR3 bases that were read are TGTGCCAGCAGCCAAGATCTAGACACCCAGTAC.

Turning to this clone: Gene and germline names: mouse. The CDR3 end is not reached by the read, which stops 1 residue before it; the germline J gene fills it in. The rearrangement joins TRBV17 to TRBJ2-4, with 7 positions matching TRBD1. The CDR3 runs 12 residues. Germline-derived CDR1 and CDR2 are MNHDT and YYDKIL. V was clipped by 6 bases and J by 7 bases; unmatched bases: 4. The CDR3 sequence is CASRQGRDTLYF. The CDR3 bases that were read are TGTGCTAGCAGACAGGGGAGGGACACCTTGTAC. Together with reference TRBV17 and TRBJ2-4, the CDR3 gives the full variable domain: DTTVKQNPRYKLARVGKPVNLICSQTMNHDTMYWYQKKPNQAPKLLLFYYDKILNREADTFEKFQSSRPNNSFCSLYIGSAGLEYSAMYLCASRQGRDTLYFGAGTRLSVL.

This clone has a single count. Mouse gene names and germline throughout. The DNA ends 1 residue before the CDR3 does, and the rest of the CDR3 is filled in from the germline J gene. The chain combines TRBV16 with TRBJ2-7; D call uncertain. Trimming pared 5 bases from V and 0 bases from J, leaving 5 bases between. Germline assignment: CDR1 SGHSA and CDR2 FRNQAP. The CDR3 is 12 residues long. The CDR3 loop is CASSPLSYEQYF. The sequenced CDR3 bases are TGTGCAAGCAGCCCCCTCTCCTATGAACAGTAC.